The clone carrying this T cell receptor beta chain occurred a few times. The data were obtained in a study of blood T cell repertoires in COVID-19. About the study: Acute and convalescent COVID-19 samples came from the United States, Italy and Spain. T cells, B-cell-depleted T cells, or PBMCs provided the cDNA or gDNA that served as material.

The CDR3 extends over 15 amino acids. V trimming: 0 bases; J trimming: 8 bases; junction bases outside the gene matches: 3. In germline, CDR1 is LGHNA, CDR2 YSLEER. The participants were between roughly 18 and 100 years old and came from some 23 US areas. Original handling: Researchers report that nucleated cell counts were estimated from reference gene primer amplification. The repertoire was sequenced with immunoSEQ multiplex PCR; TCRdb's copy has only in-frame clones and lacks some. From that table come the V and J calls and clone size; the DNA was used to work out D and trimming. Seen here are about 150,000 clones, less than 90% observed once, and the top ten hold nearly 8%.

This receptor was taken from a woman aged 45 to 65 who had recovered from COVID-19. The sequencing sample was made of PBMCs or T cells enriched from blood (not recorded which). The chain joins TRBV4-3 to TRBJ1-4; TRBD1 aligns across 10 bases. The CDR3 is CASSQEGQGREKLFF. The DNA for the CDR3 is TGCGCCAGCAGCCAAGAGGGACAGGGGAGAGAAAAACTGTTTTTT.